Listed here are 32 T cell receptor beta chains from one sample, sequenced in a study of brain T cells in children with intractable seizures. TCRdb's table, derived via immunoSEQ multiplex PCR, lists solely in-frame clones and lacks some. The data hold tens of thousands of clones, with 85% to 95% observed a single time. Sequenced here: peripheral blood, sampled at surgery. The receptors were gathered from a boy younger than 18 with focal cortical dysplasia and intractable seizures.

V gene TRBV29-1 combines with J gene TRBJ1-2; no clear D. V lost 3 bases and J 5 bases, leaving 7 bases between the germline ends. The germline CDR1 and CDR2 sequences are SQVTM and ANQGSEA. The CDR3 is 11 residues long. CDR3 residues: CSVEVNYGYTF. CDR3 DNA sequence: TGCAGCGTTGAGGTGAATTATGGCTACACCTTC.

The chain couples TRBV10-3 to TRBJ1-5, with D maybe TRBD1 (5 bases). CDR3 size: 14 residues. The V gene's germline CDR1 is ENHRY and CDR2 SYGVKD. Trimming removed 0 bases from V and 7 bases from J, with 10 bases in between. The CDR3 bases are TGTGCCATCAGTGAGTCAAGGGGAGGACAGCCCCAGCATTTT. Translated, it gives CAISESRGGQPQHF.

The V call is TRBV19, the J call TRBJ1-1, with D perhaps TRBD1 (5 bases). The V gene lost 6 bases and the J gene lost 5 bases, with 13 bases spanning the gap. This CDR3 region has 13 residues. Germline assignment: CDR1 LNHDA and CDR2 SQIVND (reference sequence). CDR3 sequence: CASRIGGGTEAFF. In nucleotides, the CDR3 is TGTGCCAGTAGGATCGGGGGAGGAACTGAAGCTTTCTTT.

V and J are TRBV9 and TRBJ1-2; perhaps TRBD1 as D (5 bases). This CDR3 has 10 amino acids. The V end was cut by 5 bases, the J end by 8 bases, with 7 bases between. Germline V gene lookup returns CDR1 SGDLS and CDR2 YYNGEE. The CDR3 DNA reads TGTGCCAGCAGTGGACACGGCTACACCTTC. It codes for CASSGHGYTF.

The CDR3 DNA follows: TGTGCTAGTGTTGGGACTAGCGGGGGGGTTAACCACGAGCAGTACTTC. It specifies CASVGTSGGVNHEQYF. This chain connects TRBV12-5 to TRBJ2-7; 16 bases align to TRBD2. The CDR3 runs to 16 residues. The germline V gene has CDR1 LGHNT and CDR2 FRNRAP. V lost 7 bases, J lost 5 bases, and 8 bases stayed unmatched.

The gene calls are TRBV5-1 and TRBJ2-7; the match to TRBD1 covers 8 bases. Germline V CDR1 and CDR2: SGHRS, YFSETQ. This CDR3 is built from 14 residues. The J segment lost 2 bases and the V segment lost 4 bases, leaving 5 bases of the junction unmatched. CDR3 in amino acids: CASSQDRATYEQYF. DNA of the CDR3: TGCGCCAGCAGCCAGGACAGGGCCACCTACGAGCAGTACTTC. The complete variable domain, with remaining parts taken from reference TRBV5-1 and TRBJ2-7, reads KAGVTQTPRYLIKTRGQQVTLSCSPISGHRSVSWYQQTPGQGLQFLFEYFSETQRNKGNFPGRFSGRQFSNSRSEMNVSTLELGDSALYLCASSQDRATYEQYFGPGTRLTVT.

The CDR3 reads CASSQEASGANVLTF. CDR3 sequence (DNA): TGCGCCAGCAGCCAAGAAGCGTCTGGGGCCAACGTCCTGACTTTC. The chain links TRBV4-1 to TRBJ2-6; D uncertain. The CDR3 has 15 residues. V shed 0 bases and J shed 1 base, with 4 bases lying between them. The germline V gene has CDR1 MGHRA and CDR2 YSYEKL.

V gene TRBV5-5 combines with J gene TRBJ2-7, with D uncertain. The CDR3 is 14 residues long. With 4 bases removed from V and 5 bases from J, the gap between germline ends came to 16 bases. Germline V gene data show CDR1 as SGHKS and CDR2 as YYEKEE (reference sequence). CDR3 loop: CASSPSVRDDEQYF. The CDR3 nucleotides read TGTGCCAGCAGCCCAAGTGTCAGAGATGACGAGCAGTACTTC.

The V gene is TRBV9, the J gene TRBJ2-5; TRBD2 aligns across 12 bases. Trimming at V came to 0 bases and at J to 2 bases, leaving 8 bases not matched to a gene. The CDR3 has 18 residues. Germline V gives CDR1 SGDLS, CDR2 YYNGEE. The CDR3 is CASSVGIRLAGVQETQYF. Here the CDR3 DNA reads TGTGCCAGCAGCGTAGGGATCCGACTAGCGGGAGTACAAGAGACCCAGTACTTC.

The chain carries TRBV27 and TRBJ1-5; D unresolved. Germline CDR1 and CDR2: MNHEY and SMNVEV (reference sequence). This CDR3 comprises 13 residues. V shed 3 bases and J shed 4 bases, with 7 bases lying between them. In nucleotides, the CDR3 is TGTGCCAGCAGTTTGATGGGTAATCAGCCCCAGCATTTT. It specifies CASSLMGNQPQHF.

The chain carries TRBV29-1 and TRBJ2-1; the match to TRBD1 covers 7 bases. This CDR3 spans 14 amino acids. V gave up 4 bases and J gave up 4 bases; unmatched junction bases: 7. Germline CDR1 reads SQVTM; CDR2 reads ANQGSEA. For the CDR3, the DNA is TGCAGCGTTGGGAACAGGGGCAGGTACAATGAGCAGTTCTTC. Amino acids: CSVGNRGRYNEQFF.

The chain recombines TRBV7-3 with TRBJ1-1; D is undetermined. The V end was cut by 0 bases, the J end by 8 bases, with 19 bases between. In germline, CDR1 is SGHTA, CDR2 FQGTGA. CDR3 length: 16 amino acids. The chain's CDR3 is CASSLTLIGSEGEAFF. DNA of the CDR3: TGTGCCAGCAGCTTAACGTTAATTGGGTCAGAAGGAGAAGCTTTCTTT. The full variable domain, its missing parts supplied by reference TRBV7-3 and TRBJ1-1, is GAGVSQTPSNKVTEKGKYVELRCDPISGHTALYWYRQSLGQGPEFLIYFQGTGAADDSGLPNDRFFAVRPEGSVSTLKIQRTERGDSAVYLCASSLTLIGSEGEAFFGQGTRLTVV.

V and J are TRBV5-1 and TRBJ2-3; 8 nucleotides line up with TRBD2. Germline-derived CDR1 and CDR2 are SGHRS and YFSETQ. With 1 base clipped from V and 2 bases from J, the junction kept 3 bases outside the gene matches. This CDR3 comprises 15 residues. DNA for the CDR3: TGCGCCAGCAGCTTGACTAGCGGATCCACAGATACGCAGTATTTT. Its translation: CASSLTSGSTDTQYF.

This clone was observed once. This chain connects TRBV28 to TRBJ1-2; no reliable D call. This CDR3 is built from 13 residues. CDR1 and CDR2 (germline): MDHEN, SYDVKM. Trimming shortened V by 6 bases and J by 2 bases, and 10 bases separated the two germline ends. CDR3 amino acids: CASRLGPNYGYTF. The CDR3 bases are TGTGCCAGCAGATTGGGTCCCAACTATGGCTACACCTTC.

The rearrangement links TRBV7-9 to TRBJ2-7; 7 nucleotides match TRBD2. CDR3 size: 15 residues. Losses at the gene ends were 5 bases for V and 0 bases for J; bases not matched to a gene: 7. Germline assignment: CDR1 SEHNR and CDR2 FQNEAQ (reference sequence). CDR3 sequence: CASSGLGGDSYEQYF. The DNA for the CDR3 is TGTGCCAGCAGCGGGCTGGGAGGGGACTCCTACGAGCAGTACTTC.

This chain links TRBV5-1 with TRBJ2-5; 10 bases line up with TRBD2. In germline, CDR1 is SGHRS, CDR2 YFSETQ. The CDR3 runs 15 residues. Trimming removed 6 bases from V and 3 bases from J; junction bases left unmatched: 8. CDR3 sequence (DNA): TGCGCCAGCACTGAGCGGGGGGGCAGGAAAGAGACCCAGTACTTC. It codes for CASTERGGRKETQYF.

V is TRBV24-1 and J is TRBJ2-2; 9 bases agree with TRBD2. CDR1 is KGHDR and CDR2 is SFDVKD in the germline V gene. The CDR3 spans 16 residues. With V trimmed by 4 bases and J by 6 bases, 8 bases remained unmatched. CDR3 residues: CATSELGLALAGELFF. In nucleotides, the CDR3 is TGTGCCACCAGTGAGCTGGGACTAGCCCTCGCCGGGGAGCTGTTTTTT.

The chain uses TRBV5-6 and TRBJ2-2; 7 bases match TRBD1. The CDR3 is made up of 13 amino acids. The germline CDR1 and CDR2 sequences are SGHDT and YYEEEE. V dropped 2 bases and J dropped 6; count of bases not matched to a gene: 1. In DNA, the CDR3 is TGTGCCAGCAGCTTACAGGGGTCCGGGGAGCTGTTTTTT. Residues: CASSLQGSGELFF.

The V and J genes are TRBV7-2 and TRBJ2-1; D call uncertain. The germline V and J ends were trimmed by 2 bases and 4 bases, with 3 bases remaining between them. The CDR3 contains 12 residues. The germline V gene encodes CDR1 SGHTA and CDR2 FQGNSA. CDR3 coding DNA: TGTGCCAGCAGCTTAAGGTACAATGAGCAGTTCTTC. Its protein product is CASSLRYNEQFF.

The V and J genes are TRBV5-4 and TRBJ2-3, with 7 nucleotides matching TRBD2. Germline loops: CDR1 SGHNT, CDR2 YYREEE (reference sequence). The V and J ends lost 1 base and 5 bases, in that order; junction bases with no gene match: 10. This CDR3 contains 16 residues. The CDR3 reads CASSLILAGRGDTQYF. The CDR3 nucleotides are TGTGCCAGCAGCTTGATATTAGCGGGTCGTGGAGATACGCAGTATTTT.

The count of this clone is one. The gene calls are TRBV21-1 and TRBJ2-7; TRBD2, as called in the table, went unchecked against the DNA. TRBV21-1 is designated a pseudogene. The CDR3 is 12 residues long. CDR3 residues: CASSKGGVEQYV. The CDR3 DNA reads TGTGCCAGCAGCAAAGGGGGGGTCGAGCAGTACGTC.

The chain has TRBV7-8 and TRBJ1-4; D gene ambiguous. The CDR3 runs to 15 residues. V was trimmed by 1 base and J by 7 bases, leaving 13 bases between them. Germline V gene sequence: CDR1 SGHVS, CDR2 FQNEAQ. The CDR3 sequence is CASSLGARRGEKLFF. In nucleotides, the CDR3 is TGTGCCAGCAGCTTAGGGGCGAGGAGAGGTGAAAAACTGTTTTTT.

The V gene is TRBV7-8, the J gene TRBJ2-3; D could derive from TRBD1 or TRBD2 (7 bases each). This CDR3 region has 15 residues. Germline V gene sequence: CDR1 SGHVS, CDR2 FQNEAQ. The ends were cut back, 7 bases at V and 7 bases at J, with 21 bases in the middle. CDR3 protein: CASTAGGGDWNTQYF. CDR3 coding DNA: TGTGCCAGCACCGCAGGGGGGGGCGATTGGAATACGCAGTATTTT.

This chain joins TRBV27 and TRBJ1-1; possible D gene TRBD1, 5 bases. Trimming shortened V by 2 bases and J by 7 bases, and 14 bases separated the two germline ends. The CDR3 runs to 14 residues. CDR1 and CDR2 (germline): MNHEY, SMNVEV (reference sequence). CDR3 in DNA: TGTGCCAGCAGTTTAAGCCAGGGAGGTGGTGAAGCTTTCTTT. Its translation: CASSLSQGGGEAFF.

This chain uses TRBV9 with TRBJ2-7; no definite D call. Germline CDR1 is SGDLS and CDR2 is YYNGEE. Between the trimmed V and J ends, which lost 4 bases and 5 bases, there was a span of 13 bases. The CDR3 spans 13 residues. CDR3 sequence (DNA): TGTGCCAGCAGCCCGGCGTGGGCGGACGAGCAGTACTTC. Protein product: CASSPAWADEQYF.

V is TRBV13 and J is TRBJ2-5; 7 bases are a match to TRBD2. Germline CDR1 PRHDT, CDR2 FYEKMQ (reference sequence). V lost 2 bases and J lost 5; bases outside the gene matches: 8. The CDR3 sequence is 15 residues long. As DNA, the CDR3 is TGTGCCAGCAGCTTAACCCGGGGGGTTAGGGAGACCCAGTACTTC. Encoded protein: CASSLTRGVRETQYF.

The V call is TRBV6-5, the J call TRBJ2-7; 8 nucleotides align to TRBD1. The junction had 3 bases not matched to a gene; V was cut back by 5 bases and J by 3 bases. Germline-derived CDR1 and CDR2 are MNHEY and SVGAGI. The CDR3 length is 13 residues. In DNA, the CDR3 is TGTGCCAGCAGTCCCGGGACAGGCTACGAGCAGTACGTC. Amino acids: CASSPGTGYEQYV.

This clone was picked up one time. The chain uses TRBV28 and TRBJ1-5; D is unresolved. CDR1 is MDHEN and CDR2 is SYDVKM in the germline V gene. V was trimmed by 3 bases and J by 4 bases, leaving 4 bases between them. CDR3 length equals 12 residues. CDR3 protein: CASSFGNQPQHF. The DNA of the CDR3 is TGTGCCAGCAGTTTTGGGAATCAGCCCCAGCATTTT.

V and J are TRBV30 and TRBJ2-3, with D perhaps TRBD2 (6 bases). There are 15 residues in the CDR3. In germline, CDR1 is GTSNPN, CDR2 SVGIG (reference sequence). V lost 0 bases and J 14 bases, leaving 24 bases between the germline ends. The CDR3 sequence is CAWSVPYRRAGPPYF. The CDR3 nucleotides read TGTGCCTGGAGTGTTCCCTATAGGAGGGCGGGCCCCCCGTATTTT.

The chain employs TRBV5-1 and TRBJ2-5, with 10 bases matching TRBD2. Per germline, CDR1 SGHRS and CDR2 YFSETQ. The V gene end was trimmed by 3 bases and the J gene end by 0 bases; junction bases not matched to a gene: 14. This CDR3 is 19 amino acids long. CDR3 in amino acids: CASSSGQPPGLAHQETQYF. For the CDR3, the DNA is TGCGCCAGCAGCTCGGGACAGCCCCCGGGACTAGCGCACCAAGAGACCCAGTACTTC. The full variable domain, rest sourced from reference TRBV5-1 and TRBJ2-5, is KAGVTQTPRYLIKTRGQQVTLSCSPISGHRSVSWYQQTPGQGLQFLFEYFSETQRNKGNFPGRFSGRQFSNSRSEMNVSTLELGDSALYLCASSSGQPPGLAHQETQYFGPGTRLLVL.

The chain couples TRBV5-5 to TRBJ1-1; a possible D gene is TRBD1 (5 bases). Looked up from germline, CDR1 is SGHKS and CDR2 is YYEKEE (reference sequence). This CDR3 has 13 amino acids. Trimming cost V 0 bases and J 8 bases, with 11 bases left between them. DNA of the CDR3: TGTGCCAGCAGCTTGGCCGGGGGGAAGGAAGCTTTCTTT. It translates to CASSLAGGKEAFF.

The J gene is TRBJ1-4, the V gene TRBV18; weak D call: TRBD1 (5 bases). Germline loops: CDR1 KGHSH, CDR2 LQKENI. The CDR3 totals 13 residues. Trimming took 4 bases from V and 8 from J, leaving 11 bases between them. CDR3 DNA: TGTGCCAGCTCACACGGGGCCTCCGAAAAACTGTTTTTT. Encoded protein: CASSHGASEKLFF. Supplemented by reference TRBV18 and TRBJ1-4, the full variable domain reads NAGVMQNPRHLVRRRGQEARLRCSPMKGHSHVYWYRQLPEEGLKFMVYLQKENIIDESGMPKERFSAEFPKEGPSILRIQQVVRGDSAAYFCASSHGASEKLFFGSGTQLSVL.